This T cell receptor (beta chain) was profiled in a study of blood T cells in healthy people across ages. Study context: Per every two T cells, about one barcoded beta molecule was captured by template switching. Study outcomes and limitations: Unsorted PBMC input precluded a conclusive naive versus antigen-experienced comparison.

Through a sample-barcoded 5' primer and a J-beta primer mix, a second PCR was run for roughly 6 to 12 cycles. Tags on each cDNA molecule came from a template-switch adaptor with 12 random nucleotides. MiXCR was run by TCRdb on the 5' RACE reads, yielding one entry per CDR3 protein. The sample lists about 650,000 distinct CDR3 sequences; around 32% were seen once. Germline V gives CDR1 MNHEY, CDR2 SVGEGT. The CDR3 contains 17 residues. J lost 6 bases, V lost 6 bases, and 15 bases had no gene match. The amount of total RNA extracted per sample was at least 6 micrograms. On this clonotype: The antigen is unknown.

What was sequenced was blood. The source of this sequence is an elderly woman in good health. The rearrangement uses TRBV6-2 or TRBV6-3 and TRBJ1-1; the match to TRBD1 covers 11 bases. The CDR3 DNA follows: TGTGCCAGCAGCATCACCGGGACAGGGGGATTTTGTGCTGAAGCTTTCTTT. It specifies CASSITGTGGFCAEAFF.